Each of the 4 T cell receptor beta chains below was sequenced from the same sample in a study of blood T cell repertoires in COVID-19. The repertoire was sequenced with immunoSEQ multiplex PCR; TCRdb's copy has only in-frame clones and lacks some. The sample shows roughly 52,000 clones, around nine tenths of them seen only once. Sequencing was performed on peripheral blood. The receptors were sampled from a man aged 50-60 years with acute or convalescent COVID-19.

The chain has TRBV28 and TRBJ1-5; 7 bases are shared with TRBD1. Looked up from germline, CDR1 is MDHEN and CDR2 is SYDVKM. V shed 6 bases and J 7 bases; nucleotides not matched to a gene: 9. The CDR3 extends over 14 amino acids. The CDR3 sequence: CASRSDRTGQPQHF. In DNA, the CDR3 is TGTGCCAGCAGATCGGACAGGACAGGACAGCCCCAGCATTTT.

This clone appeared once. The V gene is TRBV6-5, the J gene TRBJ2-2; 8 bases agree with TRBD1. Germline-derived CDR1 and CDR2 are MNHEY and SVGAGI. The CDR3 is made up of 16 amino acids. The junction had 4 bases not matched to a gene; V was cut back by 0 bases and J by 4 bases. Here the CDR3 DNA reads TGTGCCAGCAGTTACTCAAGGACAGGGTCCACCGGGGAGCTGTTTTTT. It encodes CASSYSRTGSTGELFF.

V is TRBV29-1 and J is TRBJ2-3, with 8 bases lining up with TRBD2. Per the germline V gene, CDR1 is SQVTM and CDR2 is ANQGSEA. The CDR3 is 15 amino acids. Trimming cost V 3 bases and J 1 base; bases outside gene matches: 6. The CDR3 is CSVDPSGGGTDTQYF. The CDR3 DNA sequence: TGCAGCGTTGACCCGTCGGGAGGGGGCACAGATACGCAGTATTTT.

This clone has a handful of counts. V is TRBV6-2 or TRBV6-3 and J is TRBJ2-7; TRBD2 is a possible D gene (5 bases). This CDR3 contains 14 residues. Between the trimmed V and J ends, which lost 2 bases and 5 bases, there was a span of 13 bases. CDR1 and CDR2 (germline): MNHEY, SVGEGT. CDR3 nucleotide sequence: TGTGCCAGCAGTTACGGTGGGCGGGTTGACGAGCAGTACTTC. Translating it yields CASSYGGRVDEQYF.